This T cell receptor beta chain was identified in a study of Ad26.COV2.S vaccination and SARS-CoV-2 variants (dated by TCRdb to the early 2020s). Regarding the study in general: Vaccine-arm donors were drawn from COV1001, a multicentre, randomized, double-blind, placebo-controlled phase I-IIa trial of Ad26.COV2.S in healthy adults. Dosing of Ad26.COV2.S was intramuscular, at either 5x10^10 or 1x10^11 viral particles, delivered as one shot or as two shots spaced 56 days apart. TCRbeta repertoire sequencing was used to assess the specificity and breadth of SARS-CoV-2-reactive T cell receptors after Ad26.COV2.S vaccination. The TCR-sequenced set comprised approximately 30 samples: approximately 20 Ad26.COV2.S vaccine recipients, 5 placebo recipients and 8 SARS-CoV-2 convalescent individuals. Trial participants were randomized into five groups of five, in which low-dose or high-dose Ad26.COV2.S was given once or twice, or placebo was given on both occasions. Throughout the experiments and outcome assessment, investigators stayed blinded to trial group allocation.

Broader findings and caveats from the paper: Non-spike TCR breadth was comparable between vaccine and placebo recipients, consistent with the vaccine containing only spike. Spike-specific TCR breadth was higher in Ad26.COV2.S recipients than in placebo recipients (P = 0.0014). The study lacked the statistical power to compare responses across vaccine doses or regimens. It was noted by the authors that total T cell responses may have been underestimated by the TCR breadth and depth analyses. After vaccination, spike-specific CD8+ and CD4+ T cell responses were reported to show substantial breadth.

The immunoSEQ Assay was used to sequence TCRbeta CDR3 regions. After extraction, genomic DNA underwent amplification by bias-controlled multiplex PCR, followed by high-throughput sequencing. For the original study's pipeline: To quantify the absolute abundance of each unique TCRbeta CDR3 region, sequences were collapsed and filtered. T cell fraction was estimated by normalizing TCRbeta template counts to usable DNA, which was measured by amplifying reference genes present in all nucleated cells. Repertoire TCRs were annotated as SARS-CoV-2-specific by exact matching of V gene, CDR3 amino acid sequence and J gene to a known reactive TCR set. The reference SARS-CoV-2 TCR set came from MIRA and was filtered for enrichment in COVID-19-positive ImmuneCODE repertoires, removing public or cross-reactive TCRs. Drawing on the MIRA antigens, annotated TCRs were analysed further at the level of specific ORF or position within ORF. Depth was the summed frequency of annotated unique rearrangements, while breadth was defined as annotated unique rearrangements over total unique productive rearrangements. Two-sided Wilcoxon rank-sum tests were used to compare TCR breadth between groups. The table comes from immuneACCESS by way of TCRdb, which keeps in-frame sequences with V and J called. Part of the clones is missing from these tables; in studies checked, under half for an unresolved V gene and the rest for unknown reasons. The V and J calls and clone size are taken from that table; D and trimming were inferred from the DNA. This sample has 350,000 to 450,000 clones in its table, and roughly 84% of those were observed once. About 3.3% of the sample is held by the ten biggest clonotypes.

In light of the paper, this sample's treatment or condition label describes: approximately 18 received Ad26.COV2.S at low or high dose, single or two shots; 5 received placebo; per-sample allocation not given. For vaccine and placebo recipients, the sequenced repertoires came from samples collected on day 63 after the first injection. Between 29 July and 7 August 2020, Cohort 1b enrolled 20 to 30 adults aged 18-55 years at one site in Boston, USA. Ad26.COV2.S was a replication-incompetent adenovirus type 26 vector that expressed a prefusion-stabilized SARS-CoV-2 spike protein derived from the original Wuhan strain. With respect to this clone: No antigen is known for it. No clone much larger than this one lies a single base away; base qualities are absent.

CDR1 SGHRS and CDR2 YFSETQ are derived from the germline V gene. Reading from cysteine to phenylalanine, the CDR3 counts 12 amino acids. Left in the record is the CDR3 DNA by itself, 36 bases read in frame from the first base. V is clipped by 4 bases and J by 4 bases, and the sequence between their germline boundaries is 9 bases long. This sample comprised peripheral blood, obtained in a trial of Ad26.COV2.S vaccine versus placebo. The source is a person between 18 and 59 years old who received the Ad26.COV2.S COVID-19 vaccine or a placebo. The chain employs TRBV5-1 and TRBJ2-7; the D segment could be TRBD1, given 5 matching bases. This receptor has the CDR3 CASSLGDYEQYF. DNA sequence: TGCGCCAGCAGCCTAGGGGATTACGAGCAGTACTTC.